The sequence of this T cell receptor beta chain was determined in a study of T cell repertoires in cytomegalovirus infection. TCRdb independently ran MiXCR on the reads; one entry per CDR3 protein. The table records about 830,000 distinct CDR3 sequences, about 33% of them present only once. This clonotype was seen many times. Antigen specificity is unknown. Germline CDR1 is MDHEN and CDR2 is SYDVKM. Trimming shortened V by 8 bases and J by 7 bases, and 27 bases separated the two germline ends. The CDR3 is made up of 17 amino acids. Sequencing used cultured CD8+ T cells from PBMCs, obtained from culture after CMV antigen stimulation. This chain links TRBV28 with TRBJ1-5, with D possibly being TRBD1 (6 bases). The clonotype comes from a human donor in good health (CMV status not recorded). Some clones in this sample may be carry-over from other donors' samples. The CDR3 protein is CASRRGSGGRAGQPQHF. The CDR3 coding sequence is TGTGCCAGCCGCCGTGGGAGCGGGGGCCGGGCAGGGCAGCCCCAGCATTTT.